Presented here are 18 T cell receptor beta chains from one specimen sequenced in a study of CD8 T cells in ankylosing spondylitis. The antigens these receptors bind are not known. One entry per CDR3 protein, called by TCRdb with MiXCR from the 5' RACE reads. The table records some 450,000 distinct CDR3 sequences, roughly a sixth of them present only once. Study-wide results and caveats: Seemingly distinctive of ankylosing spondylitis blood was a TCR beta motif formed by eight highly homologous variants.

Sequenced sample: blood, either unsorted or a sorted T cell fraction (not recorded which). The receptors were sampled from a male donor with ankylosing spondylitis.

The chain uses TRBV6-1 and TRBJ1-1; 9 bases fit TRBD1. The CDR3 has 14 amino acids. Germline V gene data show CDR1 as MNHNS and CDR2 as SASEGT. Unmatched junction bases numbered 5, after V lost 6 bases and J lost 3 bases. For the CDR3, the DNA is TGTGCCAGCAGAAAACAGGGGGCAGACACTGAAGCTTTCTTT. Translating gives CASRKQGADTEAFF.

This clonotype turned up a few times. This chain joins TRBV6-5 and TRBJ2-7; D uncertain. The germline V gene has CDR1 MNHEY and CDR2 SVGAGI. V was pared by 7 bases and J by 3 bases, with 13 bases between. The CDR3 contains 13 residues. The CDR3 sequence is CASISRGNYEQYF. The CDR3 DNA reads as TGTGCCAGCATTTCGCGCGGAAACTACGAGCAGTACTTC.

This clonotype was detected only a few times. In DNA form, the CDR3 reads TGTGCCAGCAGCCTCCCCGTTCAGGGGGCTAATGGCTACACCTTC. It specifies CASSLPVQGANGYTF. This chain links TRBV7-9 with TRBJ1-2; 8 bases match TRBD1. Germline trimming cut 5 bases from V and 6 bases from J; bases unmatched to any gene: 11. The CDR3 covers 15 residues. The germline CDR1 and CDR2 sequences are SEHNR and FQNEAQ (reference sequence).

At least ten counts were recorded for this clonotype. The chain joins TRBV12-3 or TRBV12-4 to TRBJ1-1, with 9 bases aligning to TRBD1. With 1 base clipped from V and 5 bases from J, the junction kept 5 bases outside the gene matches. This CDR3 has 15 residues. As DNA, the CDR3 is TGTGCCAGCAGTTTAGACAGGGGGCGAAGGACTGAAGCTTTCTTT. Protein: CASSLDRGRRTEAFF.

This clonotype has only a few counts. The genes are TRBV19 and TRBJ2-1; D gene uncertain. Deletions cut 5 bases from V and 0 bases from J, with 14 bases between. Looked up from germline, CDR1 is LNHDA and CDR2 is SQIVND (reference sequence). The CDR3 runs 16 residues. The CDR3 sequence: CASSSIKTSSYNEQFF. In DNA, the CDR3 is TGTGCCAGTAGTTCGATTAAGACGAGCTCCTACAATGAGCAGTTCTTC.

The chain combines TRBV7-9 with TRBJ2-7, with 7 bases matching TRBD1. Per the germline V gene, CDR1 is SEHNR and CDR2 is FQNEAQ (reference sequence). This CDR3 has 15 residues. V lost 6 bases and J lost 3; bases outside the gene matches: 11. The CDR3 sequence is CASSSTGTALYEQYF. The CDR3 region has the DNA TGTGCCAGCAGTTCGACCGGGACAGCACTCTACGAGCAGTACTTC.

The chain links TRBV5-1 to TRBJ2-3; D is possibly TRBD2 (6 bases). This CDR3 has 13 amino acids. V lost 3 bases and J lost 5, with 10 bases in between. Germline V lookup: CDR1 SGHRS, CDR2 YFSETQ. The CDR3 loop is CASSSGSLDTQYF. The CDR3 nucleotides are TGCGCCAGCAGCTCCGGGAGTTTAGATACGCAGTATTTT.

The chain recombines TRBV4-2 with TRBJ1-5; 7 nucleotides align to TRBD1. Looked up from germline, CDR1 is LGHNA and CDR2 is YNFKEQ. J lost 4 bases, V lost 2 bases, and 8 bases had no gene match. This CDR3 comprises 16 residues. CDR3 sequence reads: CASSQNDRAWNQPQHF. CDR3 nucleotides: TGTGCCAGCAGCCAAAATGACAGGGCGTGGAATCAGCCCCAGCATTTT.

This clonotype was seen only a few times. This chain links TRBV29-1 with TRBJ2-1; D may correspond to TRBD1 or TRBD2 (5 bases each). CDR1 is SQVTM and CDR2 is ANQGSEA in the germline V gene. This CDR3 is built from 15 residues. Between the trimmed V and J ends, which lost 7 bases and 0 bases, there was a span of 16 bases. Written as DNA, the CDR3 is TGCAGCGGGGCAGGGTTAGCGATCTCCTACAATGAGCAGTTCTTC. Its translation is CSGAGLAISYNEQFF.

This sequence joins TRBV6-5 and TRBJ1-1, with TRBD1 as a possible D gene (6 bases). Trimming removed 4 bases at V and 4 bases at J, with 19 bases between. The CDR3 has 16 amino acids. Germline values: CDR1 MNHEY, CDR2 SVGAGI. CDR3: CASSSLRTEGTTEAFF. The CDR3 DNA is TGTGCCAGCAGTTCCTTAAGGACAGAAGGGACCACTGAAGCTTTCTTT.

This clonotype has at least ten counts. The chain joins TRBV4-1 to TRBJ2-7; 8 nucleotides align to TRBD1. Germline V gives CDR1 MGHRA, CDR2 YSYEKL. This CDR3 region has 14 residues. The V and J ends lost 4 bases and 2 bases, in that order; junction bases with no gene match: 4. The CDR3 bases are TGCGCCAGCAGCCCACGGACAGGGACCTACGAGCAGTACTTC. Translated, it gives CASSPRTGTYEQYF.

A few counts support this clonotype. The rearrangement links TRBV7-3 to TRBJ1-1; TRBD1 might be the D (6 bases). Trimming removed 3 bases from V and 8 bases from J, with 10 bases in between. CDR1 is SGHTA and CDR2 is FQGTGA in the germline V gene. The CDR3 is made up of 12 amino acids. The CDR3 DNA follows: TGTGCCAGCAGCTTGGGAGGGGGGGAAGCTTTCTTT. This translates into CASSLGGGEAFF.

The chain uses TRBV7-2 and TRBJ2-7; 10 bases are shared with TRBD1. This CDR3 region has 15 residues. Germline-derived CDR1 and CDR2 are SGHTA and FQGNSA. V lost 5 bases to trimming and J lost 3 bases; unmatched junction nucleotides: 7. CDR3: CASSAGTGAYYEQYF. The CDR3 coding sequence is TGTGCCAGCAGCGCCGGGACAGGGGCCTACTACGAGCAGTACTTC.

The chain uses TRBV18 and TRBJ1-6; D may be TRBD1 (5 bases). V shed 4 bases and J shed 8 bases, with 6 bases lying between them. Germline V lookup: CDR1 KGHSH, CDR2 LQKENI. The CDR3 has 12 residues. In DNA, the CDR3 is TGTGCCAGCTCACAGACAGATTCACCCCTCCACTTT. Its protein product is CASSQTDSPLHF.

In its sample, this clonotype was seen a few times. This chain uses TRBV7-2 with TRBJ2-7; 10 bases fit TRBD1. CDR1 SGHTA and CDR2 FQGNSA come from the germline V gene. This CDR3 spans 16 amino acids. Unmatched junction bases numbered 7, after V lost 3 bases and J lost 2 bases. The CDR3 region is CASSLGYGQGAYEQYF. CDR3 nucleotide sequence: TGTGCCAGCAGCTTGGGCTATGGACAGGGGGCCTACGAGCAGTACTTC.

This clonotype was seen only a few times. V is TRBV12-3 or TRBV12-4 and J is TRBJ1-2; 7 nucleotides match TRBD1. The CDR3 loop spans 14 amino acids. The ends lost 6 bases at V and 4 bases at J; junction bases unmatched: 8. CDR3 sequence (DNA): TGTGCCAGCAGCCACCCCGGGACAGCCTATGGCTACACCTTC. It is translated as CASSHPGTAYGYTF.

This clonotype was seen a few times. The chain uses TRBV29-1 and TRBJ2-3; possibly TRBD2 for D (6 bases). CDR3 length: 12 amino acids. The germline CDR1 and CDR2 sequences are SQVTM and ANQGSEA. V lost 6 bases and J lost 6, with 13 bases in between. CDR3 in DNA: TGCAGCGTCTACGGGCTAGCGGATACGCAGTATTTT. Amino acid sequence: CSVYGLADTQYF.

The CDR3 coding sequence is TGTGCCAGCACCCGGGACAGAGCAAGACCCTACGAGCAGTACTTC. This gives the protein CASTRDRARPYEQYF. This chain uses TRBV27 with TRBJ2-7; the match to TRBD1 covers 7 bases. The CDR3 is 15 amino acids. V lost 7 bases to trimming and J lost 2 bases; unmatched junction nucleotides: 11. The V gene's germline CDR1 is MNHEY and CDR2 SMNVEV (reference sequence).